The rows below give T cell receptor beta chains drawn from one sample of a study of blood T cell repertoires in COVID-19. Produced via immunoSEQ multiplex PCR; TCRdb's table is partial and in-frame only. Of roughly 410,000 clones in the sample, 89% were seen once. The material sequenced was peripheral blood. These receptors were obtained from a middle-aged woman with COVID-19, enrolled during active disease. The CDR3 runs from the conserved cysteine through the conserved F or W. Size tells how often a clone was seen (once, few, many) or the class of an expanded clone, and some rows leave it out.

clone size: few; V gene: TRBV7-9; J gene: TRBJ1-1; CDR3 protein: CASSLEGESEAFF
clone size: .; V gene: TRBV5-1; J gene: TRBJ2-3; CDR3 protein: CASSLGTSQHSTDTQYF
clone size: .; V gene: TRBV18; J gene: TRBJ1-6; CDR3 protein: CASSPPEGFQSPLHF
clone size: .; V gene: TRBV27; J gene: TRBJ1-1; CDR3 protein: CASSSAGTANTEAFF
clone size: .; V gene: TRBV5-1; J gene: TRBJ1-1; CDR3 protein: CASSLAVRGQSFF
clone size: few; V gene: TRBV24-1; J gene: TRBJ1-5; CDR3 protein: CATSDSPGRGNQPQHF
clone size: .; V gene: TRBV30; J gene: TRBJ1-5; CDR3 protein: CAWSVRGGSNQPQHF
clone size: .; V gene: TRBV5-6; J gene: TRBJ1-1; CDR3 protein: CASSGSIEAFF
clone size: .; V gene: TRBV10-1; J gene: TRBJ2-2; CDR3 protein: CASSEILRDSPRAGELFF
clone size: .; V gene: TRBV6-4; J gene: TRBJ2-2; CDR3 protein: CASSRHRSGGSNTGELFF
clone size: .; V gene: TRBV5-1; J gene: TRBJ2-7; CDR3 protein: CASSLRDTLYEQYF
clone size: once; V gene: TRBV19; J gene: TRBJ2-3; CDR3 protein: CASSPETGAIPDTQYF
clone size: .; V gene: TRBV7-9; J gene: TRBJ1-4; CDR3 protein: CASTPTPGQLTATNEKLFF
clone size: .; V gene: TRBV9; J gene: TRBJ1-1; CDR3 protein: CASSAGSGFNTEAFF
clone size: few; V gene: TRBV28; J gene: TRBJ1-5; CDR3 protein: CASNRDYSNQPQHF
clone size: .; V gene: TRBV7-3; J gene: TRBJ2-5; CDR3 protein: CASSPGGQGQTQYF
clone size: .; V gene: TRBV7-8; J gene: TRBJ2-1; CDR3 protein: CASSPRQGSYNEQFF
clone size: .; V gene: TRBV29-1; J gene: TRBJ1-1; CDR3 protein: CSVRDTYPTEAFF
clone size: .; V gene: TRBV3-1/TRBV3-2; J gene: TRBJ1-4; CDR3 protein: CASSQASGRNEKLFF
clone size: .; V gene: TRBV2; J gene: TRBJ1-1; CDR3 protein: CASSYRGLSTEAFF
clone size: once; V gene: TRBV21-1; J gene: TRBJ2-1; CDR3 protein: CASSKGDRVGDEQFF
clone size: .; V gene: TRBV14; J gene: TRBJ2-1; CDR3 protein: CASSQDRDWTPSGNEQFF
clone size: .; V gene: TRBV6-2/TRBV6-3; J gene: TRBJ2-5; CDR3 protein: CASSYSTTGEDGETQYF
clone size: .; V gene: TRBV6-6; J gene: TRBJ2-1; CDR3 protein: CASSFALAGSYNEQFF
clone size: .; V gene: TRBV18; J gene: TRBJ2-3; CDR3 protein: CASSLSSLLEKRDTQYF
clone size: .; V gene: TRBV1; J gene: TRBJ2-6; CDR3 protein: CTSSHLRRQGYRSGANVLTF
clone size: .; V gene: TRBV18; J gene: TRBJ1-5; CDR3 protein: CASSPGSRNQPQHF
clone size: .; V gene: TRBV5-4; J gene: TRBJ2-7; CDR3 protein: CASSSGTSVEQYF
clone size: .; V gene: TRBV18; J gene: TRBJ2-7; CDR3 protein: CASSPSVGTGVVHGEQYF
clone size: .; V gene: TRBV19; J gene: TRBJ1-5; CDR3 protein: CASSTRGQINQPQHF
clone size: .; V gene: TRBV11-2; J gene: TRBJ2-2; CDR3 protein: CASSFSSRGGTGELFF